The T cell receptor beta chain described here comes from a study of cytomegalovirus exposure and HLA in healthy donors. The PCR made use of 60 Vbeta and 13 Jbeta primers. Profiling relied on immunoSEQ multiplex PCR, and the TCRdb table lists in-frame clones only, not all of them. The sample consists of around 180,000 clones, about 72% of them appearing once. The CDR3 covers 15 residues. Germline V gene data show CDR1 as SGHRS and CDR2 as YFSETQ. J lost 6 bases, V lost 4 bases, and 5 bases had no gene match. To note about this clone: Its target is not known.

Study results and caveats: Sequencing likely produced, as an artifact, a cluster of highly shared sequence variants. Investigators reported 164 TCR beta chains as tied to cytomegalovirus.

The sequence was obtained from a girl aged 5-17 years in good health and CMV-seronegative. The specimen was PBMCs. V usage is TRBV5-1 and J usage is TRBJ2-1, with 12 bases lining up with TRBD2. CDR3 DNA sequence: TGCGCCAGCAGCCAAGGACTAGCGGGACTCAATGAGCAGTTCTTC. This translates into CASSQGLAGLNEQFF.